The TCR beta chain under discussion was sequenced for a study of T cell responses to AZD1222 COVID-19 vaccine (dated by TCRdb to the early 2020s). A note on the overall study: AZD1222 recipients whose second dose came at about 4 weeks and those whose second dose came at about 12 weeks were combined into one group, since spike-specific TCR depth and breadth did not differ between the two schedules. Trial participants were enrolled into age subgroups of 18-55, 56-69 and 70-plus years, which contained about 160, 30 and 59 TCR-sequenced participants, respectively. A total of over 230 trial participants underwent TCR sequencing, of whom roughly 210 had received two doses of AZD1222 and around 25 had received two doses of the MenACWY control vaccine.

Points on this clone: This clone's antigen is unknown. Nothing much larger sits one base from this clone, and base qualities are not available.

The paper's findings and limits, for the study overall: Epitopes outside the regions mutated in the B.1.351 and B.1.1.7 variants were reportedly recognized by nearly half of the unique spike-specific TCRs. Vaccine-associated CD4 TCRs spanned the whole spike protein, with dominant responses in regions 160-218 and 743-854. Most participants were white British and females outnumbered males, and the authors suggested that clonal diversity may have been underestimated. After two AZD1222 doses, spike-specific TCR breadth and depth were significantly higher than at day 0 and than in MenACWY recipients. Only five to seven AZD1222 recipients were SARS-CoV-2 seropositive at baseline, limiting conclusions about previously exposed vaccinees. The 56-69-year group was small, and its depth increase did not reach significance, likely because of low power. Because no day 14 peak-response samples were available, the repertoires could be characterized only after the peak T cell response.

According to the study, the label for this sample's time point signals: baseline before first vaccination. Vaccinee samples were obtained from the UK trials COV001 and COV002, which included a single-blind randomized controlled phase 2/3 trial of AZD1222 (ChAdOx1 nCoV-19) in healthy adults. Trial participant PBMC samples were collected at day 0 and day 28 after the second dose for TCRbeta chain sequencing. CDR1 and CDR2, looked up from the germline V gene (reference sequence), are SEHNR and FQNEAQ. V gives up 4 bases and J gives up 3 bases, and the segment between their germline ends measures 7 bases. The CDR3 runs 12 residues from the cysteine to the phenylalanine. CDR3 DNA is the only sequence kept; it has 36 bases, read in frame from the first base. The CDR3 regions of human TCRbeta chains were subjected to immunosequencing. On the study's bioinformatics: TCRs in the repertoires were matched against a reference library of SARS-CoV-2-specific TCRs that had been generated with the MIRA antigen-specificity platform. Breadth was defined as the fraction of unique TCRs that were SARS-CoV-2-associated. Depth was defined as the fraction of total T cells that were SARS-CoV-2-associated. Using the MIRA data, every spike-specific TCR was mapped to the spike region that the TCR reacted to and assigned to either a CD4 or a CD8 class. Log10-transformed breadth and depth values were compared by one-way ANOVA with Sidak's multiple comparisons tests. Here the immuneACCESS table is served through TCRdb, limited to in-frame sequences with V and J called. Missing clones are a known gap in these copies; in checked studies unresolved V genes cover under half, and the rest lacks a known reason. The DNA was the basis for D and trimming; V, J and clone size are from that table. The sample data list about 180,000 clones, and around 90% of these were observed just once. Together, the top ten hold around 0.5% of the sample.

The specimen comprised peripheral blood, sampled on day 0 of AZD1222 vaccination. The receptor chain draws on TRBV7-9 and TRBJ2-7, with the D gene not confidently named. The receptor comes from an adult in good health. The CDR3 corresponds to CASSSLNYEQYF. In nucleotides, the sequence is TGTGCCAGCAGCTCCTTAAACTACGAGCAGTACTTC.